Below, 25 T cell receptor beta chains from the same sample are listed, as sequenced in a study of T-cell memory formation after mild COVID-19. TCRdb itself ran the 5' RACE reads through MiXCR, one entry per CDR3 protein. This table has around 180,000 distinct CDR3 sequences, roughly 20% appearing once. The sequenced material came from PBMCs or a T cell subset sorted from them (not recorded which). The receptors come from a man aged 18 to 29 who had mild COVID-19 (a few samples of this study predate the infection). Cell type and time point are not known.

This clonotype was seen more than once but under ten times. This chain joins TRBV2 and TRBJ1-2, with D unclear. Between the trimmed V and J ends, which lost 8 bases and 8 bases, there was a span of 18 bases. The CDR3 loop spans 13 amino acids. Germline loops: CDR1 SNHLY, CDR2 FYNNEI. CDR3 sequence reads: CASLIAGYGGYTF. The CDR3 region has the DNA TGTGCCAGCCTGATTGCAGGTTACGGCGGCTACACCTTC.

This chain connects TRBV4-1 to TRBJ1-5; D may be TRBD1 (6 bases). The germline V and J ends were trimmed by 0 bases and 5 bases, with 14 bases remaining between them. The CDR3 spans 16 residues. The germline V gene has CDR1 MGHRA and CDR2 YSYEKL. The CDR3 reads CASSQDRARGDQPQHF. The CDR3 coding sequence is TGCGCCAGCAGCCAAGATCGGGCCAGGGGCGATCAGCCCCAGCATTTT.

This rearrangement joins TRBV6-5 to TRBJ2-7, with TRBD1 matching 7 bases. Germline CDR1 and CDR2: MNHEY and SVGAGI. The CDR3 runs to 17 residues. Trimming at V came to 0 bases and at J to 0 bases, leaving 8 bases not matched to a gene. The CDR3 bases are TGTGCCAGCAGTTACTCGATTGGGACAGAAAGCTCCTACGAGCAGTACGTC. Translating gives CASSYSIGTESSYEQYV.

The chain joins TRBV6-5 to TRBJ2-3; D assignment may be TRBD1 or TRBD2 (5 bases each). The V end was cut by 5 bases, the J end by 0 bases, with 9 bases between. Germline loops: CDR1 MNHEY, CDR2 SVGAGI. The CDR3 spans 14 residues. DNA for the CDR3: TGTGCCAGCAGTCACGGGACCAGCACAGATACGCAGTATTTT. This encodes CASSHGTSTDTQYF.

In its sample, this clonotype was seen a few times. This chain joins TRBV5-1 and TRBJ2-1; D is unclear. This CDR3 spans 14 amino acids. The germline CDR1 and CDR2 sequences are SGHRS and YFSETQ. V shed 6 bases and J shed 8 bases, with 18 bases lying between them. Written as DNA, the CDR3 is TGCGCCAGCACCTACCGGTCCGGTCTGGATGAGCAGTTCTTC. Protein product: CASTYRSGLDEQFF.

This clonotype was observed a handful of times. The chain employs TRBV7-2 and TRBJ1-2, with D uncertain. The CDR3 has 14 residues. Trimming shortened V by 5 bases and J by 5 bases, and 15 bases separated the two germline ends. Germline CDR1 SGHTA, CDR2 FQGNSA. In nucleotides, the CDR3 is TGTGCCAGCAGCGGAGGCAGCGGCCCATATGGCTACACCTTC. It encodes CASSGGSGPYGYTF.

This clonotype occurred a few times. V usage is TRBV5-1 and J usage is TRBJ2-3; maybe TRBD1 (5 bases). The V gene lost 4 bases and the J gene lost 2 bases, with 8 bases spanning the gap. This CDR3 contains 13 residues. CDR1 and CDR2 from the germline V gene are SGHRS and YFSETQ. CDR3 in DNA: TGCGCCAGCAGCGGGGCCGACACAGATACGCAGTATTTT. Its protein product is CASSGADTDTQYF.

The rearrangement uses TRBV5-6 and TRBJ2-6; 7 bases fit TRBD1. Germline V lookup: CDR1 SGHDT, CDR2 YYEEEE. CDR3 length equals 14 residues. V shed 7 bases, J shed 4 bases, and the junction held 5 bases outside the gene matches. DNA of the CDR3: TGTGCCAGCGCTAGGGGGCTGGGGGCCAACGTCCTGACTTTC. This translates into CASARGLGANVLTF. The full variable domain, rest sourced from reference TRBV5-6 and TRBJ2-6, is DAGVTQSPTHLIKTRGQQVTLRCSPKSGHDTVSWYQQALGQGPQFIFQYYEEEERQRGNFPDRFSGHQFPNYSSELNVNALLLGDSALYLCASARGLGANVLTFGAGSRLTVL.

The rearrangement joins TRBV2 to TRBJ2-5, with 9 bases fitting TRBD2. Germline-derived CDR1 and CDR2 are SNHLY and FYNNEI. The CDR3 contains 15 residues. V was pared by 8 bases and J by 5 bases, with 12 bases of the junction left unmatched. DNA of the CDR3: TGTGCCAGCGGGCGGAGTAGCGGGGGAGGGGAGACCCAGTACTTC. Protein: CASGRSSGGGETQYF.

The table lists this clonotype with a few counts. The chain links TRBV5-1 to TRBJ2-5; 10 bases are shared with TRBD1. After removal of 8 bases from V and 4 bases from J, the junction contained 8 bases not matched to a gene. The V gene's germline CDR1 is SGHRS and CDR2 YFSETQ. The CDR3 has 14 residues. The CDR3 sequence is CASNSGTGVETQYF. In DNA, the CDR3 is TGCGCCAGTAACTCTGGGACAGGGGTAGAGACCCAGTACTTC.

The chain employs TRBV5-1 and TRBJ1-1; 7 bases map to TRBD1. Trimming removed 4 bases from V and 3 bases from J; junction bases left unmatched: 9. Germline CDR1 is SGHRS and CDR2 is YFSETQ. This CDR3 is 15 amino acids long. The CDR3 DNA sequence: TGCGCCAGCAGCCCTCGGACGACAGGGCACACTGAAGCTTTCTTT. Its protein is CASSPRTTGHTEAFF.

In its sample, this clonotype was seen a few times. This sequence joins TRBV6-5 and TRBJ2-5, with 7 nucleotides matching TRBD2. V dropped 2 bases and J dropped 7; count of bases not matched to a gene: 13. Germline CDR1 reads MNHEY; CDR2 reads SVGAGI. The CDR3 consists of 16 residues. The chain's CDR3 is CASSYATPSGPGTQYF. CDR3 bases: TGTGCCAGCAGTTACGCCACACCTAGCGGCCCAGGGACCCAGTACTTC.

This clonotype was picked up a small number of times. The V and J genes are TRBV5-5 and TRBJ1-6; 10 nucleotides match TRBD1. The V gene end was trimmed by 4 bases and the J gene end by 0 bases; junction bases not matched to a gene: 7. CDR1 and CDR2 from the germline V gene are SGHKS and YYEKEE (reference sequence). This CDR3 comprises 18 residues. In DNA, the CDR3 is TGTGCCAGCAGCCCGGGGACAGGGGTCAGCTCCTATAATTCACCCCTCCACTTT. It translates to CASSPGTGVSSYNSPLHF.

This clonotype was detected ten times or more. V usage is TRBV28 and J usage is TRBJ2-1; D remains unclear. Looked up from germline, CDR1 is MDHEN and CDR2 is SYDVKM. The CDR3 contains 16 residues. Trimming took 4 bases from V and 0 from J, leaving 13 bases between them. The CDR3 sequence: CASSSLVAGSYNEQFF. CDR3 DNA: TGTGCCAGCAGTTCCTTAGTGGCCGGCTCCTACAATGAGCAGTTCTTC.

As DNA, the CDR3 is TGTGCCAGCAGCTTTAAGGGGGCTGGCTTCACTGAAGCTTTCTTT. Its protein product is CASSFKGAGFTEAFF. V gene TRBV7-3 combines with J gene TRBJ1-1; the match to TRBD1 covers 7 bases. V was pared by 3 bases and J by 4 bases, with 8 bases of the junction left unmatched. This CDR3 region has 15 residues. The germline V gene has CDR1 SGHTA and CDR2 FQGTGA.

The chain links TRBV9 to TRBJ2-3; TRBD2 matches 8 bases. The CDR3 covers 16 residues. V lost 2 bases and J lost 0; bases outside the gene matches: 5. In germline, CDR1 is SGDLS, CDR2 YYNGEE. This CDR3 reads CASSVGASGSTDTQYF. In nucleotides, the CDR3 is TGTGCCAGCAGCGTGGGGGCTAGCGGGAGCACAGATACGCAGTATTTT.

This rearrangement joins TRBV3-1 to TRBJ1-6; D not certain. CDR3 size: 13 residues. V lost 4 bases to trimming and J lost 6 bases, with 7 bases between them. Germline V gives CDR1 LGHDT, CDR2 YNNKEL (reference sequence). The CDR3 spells CASSPRFNSPLHF. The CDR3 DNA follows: TGTGCCAGCAGCCCGCGCTTTAATTCACCCCTCCACTTT.

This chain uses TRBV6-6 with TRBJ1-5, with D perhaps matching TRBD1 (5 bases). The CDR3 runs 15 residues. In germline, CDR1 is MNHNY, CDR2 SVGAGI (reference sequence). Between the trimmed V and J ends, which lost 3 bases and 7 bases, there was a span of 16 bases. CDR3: CASSYRLGAQQPQHF. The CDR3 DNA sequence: TGTGCCAGCAGTTATAGGTTAGGGGCACAGCAGCCCCAGCATTTT.

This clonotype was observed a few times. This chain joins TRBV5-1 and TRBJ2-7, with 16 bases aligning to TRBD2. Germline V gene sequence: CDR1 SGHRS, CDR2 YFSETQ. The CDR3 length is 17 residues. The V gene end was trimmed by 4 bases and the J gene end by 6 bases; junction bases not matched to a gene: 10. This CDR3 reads CASSRPGTSGGALEQYF. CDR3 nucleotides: TGCGCCAGCAGCCGTCCCGGGACTAGCGGGGGGGCCCTCGAGCAGTACTTC.

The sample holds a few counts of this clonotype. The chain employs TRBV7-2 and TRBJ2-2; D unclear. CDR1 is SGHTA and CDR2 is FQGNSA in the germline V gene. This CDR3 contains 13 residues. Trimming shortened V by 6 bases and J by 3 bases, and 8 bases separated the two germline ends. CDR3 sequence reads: CASRPGYTGELFF. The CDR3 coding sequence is TGTGCCAGCAGACCGGGTTACACCGGGGAGCTGTTTTTT.

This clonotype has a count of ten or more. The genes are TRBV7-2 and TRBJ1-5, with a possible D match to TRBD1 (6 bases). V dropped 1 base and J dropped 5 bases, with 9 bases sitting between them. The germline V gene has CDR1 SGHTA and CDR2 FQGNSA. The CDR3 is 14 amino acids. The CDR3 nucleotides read TGTGCCAGCAGCTTAGTTGAGGGGGATCAGCCCCAGCATTTT. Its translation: CASSLVEGDQPQHF.

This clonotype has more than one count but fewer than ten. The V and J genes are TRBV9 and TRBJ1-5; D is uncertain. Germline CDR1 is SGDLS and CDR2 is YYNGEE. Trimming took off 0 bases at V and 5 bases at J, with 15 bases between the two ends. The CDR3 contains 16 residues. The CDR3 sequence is CASSVGGGPLDQPQHF. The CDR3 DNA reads TGTGCCAGCAGCGTAGGAGGAGGTCCCCTGGATCAGCCCCAGCATTTT.

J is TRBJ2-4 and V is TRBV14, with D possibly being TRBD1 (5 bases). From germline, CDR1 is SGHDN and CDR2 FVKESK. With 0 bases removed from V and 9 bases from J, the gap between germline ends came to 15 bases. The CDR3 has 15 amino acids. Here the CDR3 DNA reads TGTGCCAGCAGCCAAGAGGGGCAGGGTTGGGGCATTCAGTACTTC. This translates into CASSQEGQGWGIQYF.

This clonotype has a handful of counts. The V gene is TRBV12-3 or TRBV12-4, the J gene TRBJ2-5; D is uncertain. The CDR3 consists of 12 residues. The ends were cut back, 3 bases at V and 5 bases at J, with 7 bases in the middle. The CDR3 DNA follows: TGTGCCAGCAGTTTTCAGACGGAGACCCAGTACTTC. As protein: CASSFQTETQYF.

The CDR3 here is CASGGGENTEAFF. The CDR3 nucleotides read TGTGCCAGCGGCGGGGGAGAGAACACTGAAGCTTTCTTT. V usage is TRBV7-3 and J usage is TRBJ1-1, with a possible D match to TRBD1 (5 bases). The CDR3 loop spans 13 amino acids. Germline V gene lookup returns CDR1 SGHTA and CDR2 FQGTGA. V gave up 8 bases and J gave up 1 base, with 11 bases separating them. Using reference TRBV7-3 and TRBJ1-1 for the parts outside the CDR3, the full variable domain is GAGVSQTPSNKVTEKGKYVELRCDPISGHTALYWYRQSLGQGPEFLIYFQGTGAADDSGLPNDRFFAVRPEGSVSTLKIQRTERGDSAVYLCASGGGENTEAFFGQGTRLTVV.